Listed below are T cell receptor beta chains from one sample, sequenced in a study of T-cell memory formation after mild COVID-19. TCRdb ran MiXCR on the 5' RACE reads and lists one entry per CDR3 protein. The table has hundreds of thousands of distinct CDR3 sequences, roughly 22% seen once. The sequenced sample was PBMCs or a T cell subset sorted from them (not recorded which). The receptors originated from an adult woman who had mild COVID-19 (a few samples of this study predate the infection). Cell type and time point are not known. Both conserved end residues are part of each CDR3. The order of the fields is D gene, CDR3 length, V gene, clone size, J gene, CDR3 protein, CDR3 DNA. A D gene is named only where the DNA matches it firmly. Rows give clone size only sometimes, using once, few, many, or a class for an expanded clone.

NA,14,TRBV4-1,many,TRBJ2-7,CASSQLQDAYEQYF,TGCGCCAGCAGCCAACTCCAGGACGCCTACGAGCAGTACTTC
TRBD2,14,TRBV29-1,few,TRBJ2-3,CSVGTSGGADTQYF,TGCAGCGTTGGGACTAGCGGGGGGGCAGATACGCAGTATTTT
TRBD1,16,TRBV14,NA,TRBJ2-7,CASSQMLWQGDYEQYF,TGTGCCAGCAGCCAAATGCTATGGCAGGGGGACTACGAGCAGTACTTC
NA,14,TRBV5-1,many,TRBJ2-1,CASSFGGSYNEQFF,TGCGCCAGCAGCTTTGGGGGGTCCTACAATGAGCAGTTCTTC
NA,15,TRBV20-1,few,TRBJ2-7,CSARDLRDGGHEQYF,TGCAGTGCTAGAGATTTGAGGGACGGGGGCCACGAGCAGTACTTC
TRBD2,15,TRBV6-5,few,TRBJ2-1,CASSDGLAVYNEQFF,TGTGCCAGCAGCGACGGACTAGCGGTCTACAATGAGCAGTTCTTC
NA,14,TRBV7-2,NA,TRBJ1-5,CASSLVMVGQPQHF,TGTGCCAGCAGCTTAGTCATGGTAGGGCAGCCCCAGCATTTT
NA,16,TRBV5-1,few,TRBJ2-1,CASRSSGTPSYNEQFF,TGCGCCAGCAGATCCTCCGGGACACCATCCTACAATGAGCAGTTCTTC
NA,15,TRBV7-9,NA,TRBJ2-1,CASTPGIARGYEQLF,TGTGCCAGCACCCCCGGTATAGCCAGAGGGTATGAGCAGTTATTC
NA,14,TRBV6-5,NA,TRBJ2-1,CASSWEPNRDEQFF,TGTGCCAGCAGTTGGGAACCCAATAGGGATGAGCAGTTCTTC
TRBD2,23,TRBV15,NA,TRBJ2-1,CATSRGTPARLAGEGSSYNEQFF,TGTGCCACCAGCAGAGGGACCCCCGCGAGACTAGCGGGAGAAGGGAGCTCCTACAATGAGCAGTTCTTC
TRBD1,15,TRBV5-1,few,TRBJ1-1,CASSWADRGPAEAFF,TGCGCCAGCAGCTGGGCGGACAGGGGCCCGGCTGAAGCTTTCTTT
NA,14,TRBV7-9,many,TRBJ2-7,CASSQPTGPTEQYF,TGTGCCAGCAGTCAACCGACAGGTCCTACCGAGCAGTACTTC
TRBD1,15,TRBV5-1,NA,TRBJ2-7,CASRSGQGILDEQYF,TGCGCCAGCAGGTCGGGACAGGGTATTTTAGACGAGCAGTACTTC
NA,13,TRBV3-1,few,TRBJ1-6,CASRDRENSPLHF,TGTGCCAGCAGGGACAGAGAAAATTCACCCCTCCACTTT
TRBD1,15,TRBV7-6,few,TRBJ2-1,CASSLGQDPRSGQFF,TGTGCCAGCAGCCTAGGACAGGACCCTAGATCGGGGCAGTTCTTC
NA,13,TRBV6-5,NA,TRBJ1-3,CASRRVQGNTIYF,TGTGCCAGCAGGCGCGTGCAAGGAAACACCATATATTTT
TRBD2,15,TRBV10-3,NA,TRBJ2-3,CAIARGGSSTDTQYF,TGTGCCATCGCTCGGGGGGGGTCTAGCACAGATACGCAGTATTTT
TRBD1,13,TRBV7-9,NA,TRBJ1-6,CASEGQGDSPLHF,TGTGCCAGCGAGGGACAGGGTGATTCACCCCTCCACTTT
NA,14,TRBV25-1,NA,TRBJ2-3,CASSGIASTDTQYF,TGTGCCAGCAGTGGAATAGCTAGCACAGATACGCAGTATTTT
TRBD1,13,TRBV5-6,medium-sized,TRBJ2-5,CASSAQGVETQYF,TGTGCCAGCAGCGCACAGGGGGTCGAGACCCAGTACTTC
NA,11,TRBV6-2/TRBV6-3,many,TRBJ2-7,CASSYLHEQYF,TGTGCCAGCAGTTACCTTCACGAGCAGTACTTC
NA,15,TRBV4-2,many,TRBJ2-1,CASSQEDHIYNEQFF,TGTGCCAGCAGCCAAGAGGACCACATCTACAATGAGCAGTTCTTC
TRBD2,15,TRBV2,few,TRBJ2-3,CASRLGGGSTDTQYF,TGTGCCAGCAGACTCGGCGGGGGGAGCACAGATACGCAGTATTTT
NA,19,TRBV7-8,few,TRBJ1-5,CASSLDLGDSVFSNQPQHF,TGTGCCAGCAGCTTAGATCTAGGGGACTCCGTCTTTAGCAATCAGCCCCAGCATTTT
NA,13,TRBV12-3/TRBV12-4,few,TRBJ1-1,CASSFSSVYEAFF,TGTGCCAGCAGTTTTAGTTCGGTTTATGAAGCTTTCTTT
TRBD1,14,TRBV7-8,NA,TRBJ1-1,CASSYTTGGTEAFF,TGTGCCAGCAGCTATACAACAGGGGGTACTGAAGCTTTCTTT
NA,16,TRBV18,few,TRBJ1-1,CASFSNRAAGNTEAFF,TGTGCCAGCTTTTCCAACCGAGCGGCAGGGAACACTGAAGCTTTCTTT
NA,12,TRBV6-2/TRBV6-3,NA,TRBJ2-7,CASLSRVYEQYF,TGTGCCTCGTTATCCAGGGTCTACGAGCAGTACTTC
TRBD2,13,TRBV29-1,NA,TRBJ2-3,CSGLAGGTDTQYF,TGCAGCGGCCTAGCGGGAGGTACAGATACGCAGTATTTT
NA,18,TRBV5-6,many,TRBJ2-6,CASSPGPGLSSGANVLTF,TGTGCCAGCAGCCCAGGTCCGGGACTTAGCTCTGGGGCCAACGTCCTGACTTTC
NA,16,TRBV4-3,NA,TRBJ2-7,CASSQAGTEFGYEQYF,TGCGCCAGCAGCCAAGCCGGGACGGAATTCGGGTACGAGCAGTACTTC
TRBD1,15,TRBV20-1,few,TRBJ2-7,CSARDGTGGSYEQYF,TGCAGTGCTAGAGATGGGACAGGCGGCTCCTACGAGCAGTACTTC
NA,15,TRBV9,few,TRBJ1-3,CASSLTGTSGNTIYF,TGTGCCAGCAGCCTAACAGGGACCTCTGGAAACACCATATATTTT
NA,14,TRBV6-5,NA,TRBJ2-2,CASSYSKDTGELFF,TGTGCCAGCAGTTACTCGAAGGACACCGGGGAGCTGTTTTTT
TRBD1,15,TRBV9,many,TRBJ2-5,CASSEEQGGGETQYF,TGTGCCAGCAGCGAGGAACAGGGGGGAGGTGAGACCCAGTACTTC
NA,13,TRBV12-3/TRBV12-4,NA,TRBJ2-3,CASSFNGPDTQYF,TGTGCCAGCAGTTTCAACGGACCAGATACGCAGTATTTT
TRBD1,15,TRBV3-1,NA,TRBJ1-1,CASSQATAGGGEAFF,TGTGCCAGCAGCCAAGCGACGGCAGGGGGCGGTGAAGCTTTCTTT
NA,14,TRBV5-6,many,TRBJ2-2,CASSLSGDTGELFF,TGTGCCAGCAGCTTGTCAGGGGACACCGGGGAGCTGTTTTTT
TRBD1,17,TRBV25-1,NA,TRBJ1-3,CASSESRQGNSGNTIYF,TGTGCCAGCAGTGAATCACGACAGGGTAACTCTGGAAACACCATATATTTT
TRBD1,16,TRBV5-1,NA,TRBJ1-4,CASSVRTGVFGEKLFF,TGCGCCAGCAGCGTACGGACAGGGGTTTTCGGTGAAAAACTGTTTTTT
NA,14,TRBV20-1,many,TRBJ2-7,CSARDPARGYEQYF,TGCAGTGCTAGAGATCCGGCCAGGGGCTACGAGCAGTACTTC
NA,11,TRBV6-5,NA,TRBJ1-2,CASLGSSGYTF,TGTGCCAGTCTGGGGTCTTCGGGCTACACCTTC
NA,13,TRBV20-1,few,TRBJ2-7,CSAIREGRHEQYF,TGCAGTGCTATCCGAGAGGGAAGGCACGAGCAGTACTTC
NA,15,TRBV10-3,NA,TRBJ2-7,CAISVGTGNSYEQYF,TGTGCCATCAGTGTTGGTACGGGGAACTCCTACGAGCAGTACTTC
TRBD1,15,TRBV6-5,few,TRBJ1-2,CASSYEGGTGYGYTF,TGTGCCAGCAGTTACGAGGGGGGGACAGGGTATGGCTACACCTTC
TRBD1,15,TRBV24-1,NA,TRBJ1-5,CATSERTGQGQPQHF,TGTGCCACCAGTGAAAGGACAGGGCAGGGGCAGCCCCAGCATTTT
NA,14,TRBV7-2,NA,TRBJ1-1,CASSLQRGSTEAFF,TGTGCCAGCAGCTTACAAAGGGGTAGCACTGAAGCTTTCTTT